Listed below are T cell receptor beta chains from one sample, sequenced in a study of T cell repertoires in cytomegalovirus infection. Each CDR3 protein gets one entry after TCRdb re-called the reads with MiXCR. Of about 680,000 distinct CDR3 sequences listed, approximately 24% are singletons. Sequencing used CD8+ T cells from PBMCs. Receptor source: a human donor in good health (CMV status not recorded). Some clones in this sample may be carry-over from other donors' samples. Each CDR3 is given with its conserved first and last residue. The D gene is left open where the match is weak. The size entry is marked missing in some rows and otherwise reads once, few, many or a size class.

d_call j_call clone_size v_call cdr3_nt cdr3_aa
TRBD1 TRBJ1-1 NA TRBV7-9 TGTGCCAGCCTTAGACCAGGGGGGGACACTGAAGCTTTCTTT CASLRPGGDTEAFF
NA TRBJ2-3 few TRBV6-6 TGTGCCAGCAGTTACGCGGGAAGCACAGATACGCAGTATTTT CASSYAGSTDTQYF
NA TRBJ2-2 many TRBV7-2 TGTGCCAGCAGCTTGTTCTCCAGGAAGAACACCGGGGAGCTGTTTTTT CASSLFSRKNTGELFF
NA TRBJ1-1 few TRBV7-9 TGTGCCAGCAGCTTATCGGCCGGTGGAGAATTGAAAGCTTTCTTT CASSLSAGGELKAFF
TRBD1 TRBJ1-1 many TRBV7-9 TGTGCCAGCAGCGGAATAAACGTGCCCCCGTACAGGGGGGGAACACCGAACACTGAAGCTTTCTTT CASSGINVPPYRGGTPNTEAFF
NA TRBJ2-1 NA TRBV29-1 TGCAGCGTGGGCGGGATGCACAATGAGCAGTTCTTC CSVGGMHNEQFF
NA TRBJ1-5 many TRBV27 TGTGCCAGCAGTCCACGACAGGCCAATCAGCCCCAGCATTTT CASSPRQANQPQHF
NA TRBJ1-6 NA TRBV28 TGTGCCAGCAGTTCGATGCGACAAAGAAATTCACCCCTCCACTTT CASSSMRQRNSPLHF
TRBD1 TRBJ2-3 NA TRBV5-4 TGTGCCAGCAGCGAAGGGACAGGGGGGTCAACAGATACGCAGTATTTC CASSEGTGGSTDTQYF
NA TRBJ2-1 few TRBV14 TGTGCCAGCAGCCAATTCAGGAAAAATGAGCAGTTCTTC CASSQFRKNEQFF
TRBD1 TRBJ2-7 NA TRBV10-3 TGTGCCATCAGAATAGGGACAGGGGGCTCCTACGAGCAGTACTTC CAIRIGTGGSYEQYF
TRBD2 TRBJ2-1 few TRBV7-3 TGTGCCAGCAGCAAAGAGCCTGGGACTAGCGGGGGGAGTGGTGAGCAGTTCTTC CASSKEPGTSGGSGEQFF
NA TRBJ2-2 many TRBV7-9 TGTGCCAGCAGCTTCGCGGGACCTTTAACCGGGGAGCTGTTTTTT CASSFAGPLTGELFF
NA TRBJ1-1 NA TRBV5-5 TGTGCCAGCACCTTGGAGGGCGGGAACACTGAAGCTTTCTTT CASTLEGGNTEAFF
NA TRBJ2-5 NA TRBV6-1 TGTGCCAGCAGTGAAGCAATTTCACGGGAATGGACCCAGTACTTC CASSEAISREWTQYF
TRBD2 TRBJ2-1 NA TRBV20-1 TGCAGTGTATTAGCGGGGGACACCTACAATGAGCAGTTCTTC CSVLAGDTYNEQFF
NA TRBJ1-1 many TRBV7-9 TGTGCCAGCAGCTTCACAGGGATGAACACTGAAGCTTTCTTT CASSFTGMNTEAFF
NA TRBJ2-7 NA TRBV14 TGTGCCAGCAGCTACTCCGGCACCTTCGGGGAGCAGTACTTC CASSYSGTFGEQYF
NA TRBJ1-5 NA TRBV6-2/TRBV6-3 TGTGCCAGCGCCGGACACCTCAATCAGCCCCAGCATTTT CASAGHLNQPQHF
TRBD2 TRBJ2-5 many TRBV7-8 TGTGCCAGCAGCCTCCGGGGGGTCTCCCGGGGGACCCAGTACTTC CASSLRGVSRGTQYF
NA TRBJ2-7 many TRBV7-8 TGTGCCAGCAGCTTAGTCGAAGAGCAGTACTTC CASSLVEEQYF
NA TRBJ1-5 few TRBV28 TGTGCCAGCAGTTCCCTTAGGCCCCAGCATTTT CASSSLRPQHF
TRBD1 TRBJ1-2 NA TRBV20-1 TGCAGTGCTAGAGGCGACCTAGATGGGACAGGGAACCTCTATGGCTACACCTTC CSARGDLDGTGNLYGYTF
TRBD1 TRBJ2-2 NA TRBV27 TGTGCCAGCAGCAGGGGACAGGGGGCCATCGGGGAGCTGTTTTTT CASSRGQGAIGELFF
NA TRBJ1-1 few TRBV7-2 TGTGCCAGCAGCTTAGAATGGTATGTGGCGAACACTGAAGCTTTCTTT CASSLEWYVANTEAFF
TRBD1 TRBJ2-1 few TRBV28 TGTGCCAGCAGTCTAGACAGGGTCCCGGAGGATGAGCAGTTCTTC CASSLDRVPEDEQFF
TRBD2 TRBJ2-7 NA TRBV7-6 TGTGCCAGCAGCCCGAAACTAGCGGGAGCCTACGAGCAGTACTTC CASSPKLAGAYEQYF
NA TRBJ2-3 NA TRBV28 TGTGCCAGCAGTTTCCCCGCGGGCGGCGGGGGCAGCACAGATACGCAGTATTTT CASSFPAGGGGSTDTQYF
NA TRBJ1-1 many TRBV7-2 TGTGCCAGCAGCTTAGTAGGCTGGAAAAGCGTGACTTTCTTT CASSLVGWKSVTFF
NA TRBJ2-7 NA TRBV15 TGTGCCACCAGCAGAGATCTGGCAGGGGCTCTCTACGAGCAGTACTTC CATSRDLAGALYEQYF
NA TRBJ2-1 many TRBV19 TGTGCCAGTAGTATATCAGGGGACGAGCAGTTCTTC CASSISGDEQFF